This TCR beta chain was captured by sequencing in a study of tumor and adjacent non-tumor tissue in lung cancer. With 3 bases removed from V and 9 bases from J, the gap between germline ends came to 20 bases. This CDR3 is built from 15 residues. The germline gives CDR1 SGHVS, CDR2 FQNEAQ. Of note for this clonotype: This could be a read error, since a much larger clone is one nucleotide away.

Three rounds of nested PCR, following a modified ARM-PCR protocol, produced the TCRbeta library. In TCRdb, the multiplex PCR reads were re-called with MiXCR into one record per CDR3 protein. The sample lists roughly 74,000 distinct CDR3 sequences; around 80% were seen once. No cell sorting was done before RNA was extracted from the tissue. This non-tumor lung sample came from over 3 cm beyond the tumor edge. This TCR came from a man aged 70-80 years with non-small cell lung cancer. The sample comprised distant non-tumor lung tissue. This sequence joins TRBV7-8 and TRBJ1-1, with D possibly TRBD1 on 6 matching bases. This CDR3 reads CASSLAWTDGSKAFF. The CDR3 DNA follows: TGTGCCAGCAGCTTGGCCTGGACAGACGGCTCCAAAGCTTTCTTT.